Detailed here is one T cell receptor beta chain. The target antigen is unknown. Produced via immunoSEQ multiplex PCR; TCRdb's table is partial and in-frame only. This sample yields some 900,000 clones, of which less than 85% are seen a single time; approximately 1.5% belongs to the top ten. The sample comes from a study of shared clonotypes between healthy human individuals. Study conclusions and caveats: Represented diversity, genetic and exposure-history alike, was limited by few donors. Sampling included only blood; tissue repertoires likely differ.

Germline CDR1 reads LNHDA; CDR2 reads SQIVND (reference sequence). Trimming took 7 bases from V and 7 from J, leaving 10 bases between them. The CDR3 is 12 amino acids. This clonotype was sampled from a man aged 18 to 30 in good health. Sequenced sample: memory CD4+ T cells sorted from blood. Subset described: CD45RA-negative fraction. V gene TRBV19 combines with J gene TRBJ2-2; no definite D call. The DNA of the CDR3 is TGTGCCAGTATAGGGTGGGGCGGGGAGCTGTTTTTT. This sequence encodes CASIGWGGELFF.